What follows are 20 T cell receptor beta chains derived from one specimen sequenced in a study of shared clonotypes between healthy human individuals. CD45RO-negative cells were positively selected for CCR7, leaving out terminally differentiated effector memory CD45RA+ cells. Sequencing was performed with immunoSEQ multiplex PCR; in TCRdb, only in-frame clones are kept and a portion is missing. The table has fewer than 1 million clones, 90% to 97% seen once. Specimen: naive CD8+ T cells sorted from blood. These receptor sequences come from a man aged 30-40 years in good health.

The gene calls are TRBV27 and TRBJ2-1; 8 bases map to TRBD2. There are 17 residues in the CDR3. Germline-derived CDR1 and CDR2 are MNHEY and SMNVEV (reference sequence). V lost 6 bases, J lost 8 bases, and 18 bases stayed unmatched. CDR3 coding DNA: TGTGCCAGCAGACCGGGAGGGCCGCAAAAAATTAAGGATGAGCAGTTCTTC. Its translation is CASRPGGPQKIKDEQFF.

The chain is built from TRBV30 and TRBJ1-3; D remains unclear. The CDR3 spans 14 residues. Germline V CDR1 and CDR2: GTSNPN, SVGIG (reference sequence). The V end lost 7 bases, the J end lost 0 bases, and 13 bases lay between the germline ends. This chain's CDR3 is CASAKASSGNTIYF. CDR3 nucleotide sequence: TGTGCCTCGGCGAAGGCAAGCTCTGGAAACACCATATATTTT.

J is TRBJ2-7 and V is TRBV5-8; D remains ambiguous. The V end lost 2 bases, the J end lost 1 base, and 10 bases lay between the germline ends. The CDR3 loop spans 14 amino acids. CDR1 SGHTS and CDR2 YDEGEE come from the germline V gene. The CDR3 DNA sequence: TGTGCCAGCAGCTTTTCGGTCGATTCCTACGAGCAGTACTTC. It translates to CASSFSVDSYEQYF.

Worth noting for this clone: The same CDR3 also results from other DNA sequences found in this sample. The chain is built from TRBV7-9 and TRBJ2-5; 11 bases line up with TRBD1. J was trimmed by 5 bases and V by 4 bases; bases with no gene match: 0. CDR3 length equals 13 residues. Germline V gene lookup returns CDR1 SEHNR and CDR2 FQNEAQ (reference sequence). CDR3 residues: CASSWDRGETQYF. The CDR3 DNA follows: TGTGCCAGCAGCTGGGACAGGGGGGAGACCCAGTACTTC.

On this clone: Other nucleotide sequences from this sample produce the same CDR3. The chain is built from TRBV5-1 and TRBJ2-5, with D uncertain. There are 12 residues in the CDR3. The germline gives CDR1 SGHRS, CDR2 YFSETQ. V was pared by 4 bases and J by 5 bases, with 9 bases between. The CDR3 DNA reads as TGCGCCAGCAGCCCCCTAGGGGAGACCCAGTACTTC. Translated: CASSPLGETQYF.

V and J are TRBV9 and TRBJ2-1, with 7 bases that match TRBD1. V dropped 0 bases and J dropped 4; count of bases not matched to a gene: 4. Germline V CDR1 and CDR2: SGDLS, YYNGEE. The CDR3 is 15 amino acids. CDR3 nucleotide sequence: TGTGCCAGCAGCGTAGGACAGGGTGTGTACAATGAGCAGTTCTTC. It translates to CASSVGQGVYNEQFF.

This clone appeared once. Here the CDR3 reads CATSLGVLNEQFF. The CDR3 region has the DNA TGTGCCACCAGCCTGGGAGTCCTCAATGAGCAGTTCTTC. This chain links TRBV15 with TRBJ2-1, with a weak D call TRBD2 (5 bases). The germline V and J ends were trimmed by 5 bases and 6 bases, with 11 bases remaining between them. Germline V gene sequence: CDR1 LNHNV, CDR2 YYDKDF (reference sequence). This CDR3 is built from 13 residues.

The chain recombines TRBV2 with TRBJ2-3, with a weak D call TRBD2 (6 bases). From germline, CDR1 is SNHLY and CDR2 FYNNEI. The CDR3 extends over 16 amino acids. The V end lost 4 bases, the J end lost 2 bases, and 16 bases lay between the germline ends. Here the CDR3 DNA reads TGTGCCAGCAGTGGGCTAGCGAGATTTGACACAGATACGCAGTATTTT. Amino acid sequence: CASSGLARFDTDTQYF.

The chain joins TRBV7-9 to TRBJ2-1; unclear D gene. CDR1 is SEHNR and CDR2 is FQNEAQ in the germline V gene (reference sequence). Trimming took off 2 bases at V and 3 bases at J, with 14 bases between the two ends. The CDR3 runs 16 residues. This CDR3 is CASSLKLGRRYNEQFF. As DNA, the CDR3 is TGTGCCAGCAGCTTAAAGTTAGGTCGACGCTACAATGAGCAGTTCTTC. The variable domain in full, with the rest retrieved from reference TRBV7-9 and TRBJ2-1, is DTGVSQNPRHKITKRGQNVTFRCDPISEHNRLYWYRQTLGQGPEFLTYFQNEAQLEKSRLLSDRFSAERPKGSFSTLEIQRTEQGDSAMYLCASSLKLGRRYNEQFFGPGTRLTVL.

The chain carries TRBV7-9 and TRBJ2-1, with D maybe TRBD2 (5 bases). The V end lost 0 bases, the J end lost 8 bases, and 11 bases lay between the germline ends. The CDR3 length is 14 residues. In germline, CDR1 is SEHNR, CDR2 FQNEAQ (reference sequence). The CDR3 DNA is TGTGCCAGCAGCTTAGCGGGAGATGTCGATGAGCAGTTCTTC. It yields the protein CASSLAGDVDEQFF.

Of note for this clone: The same CDR3 also results from other DNA sequences found in this sample. The rearrangement joins TRBV28 to TRBJ2-1, with D hard to call. The germline V gene has CDR1 MDHEN and CDR2 SYDVKM. V lost 6 bases and J 3 bases, leaving 6 bases between the germline ends. CDR3 length equals 12 residues. In nucleotides, the CDR3 is TGTGCCAGCAGCCGGAGCTACAATGAGCAGTTCTTC. Translating gives CASSRSYNEQFF.

The chain uses TRBV6-5 and TRBJ1-2; D uncertain. V was cut by 0 bases and J by 1 base, with 9 bases left in between. The germline CDR1 and CDR2 sequences are MNHEY and SVGAGI. CDR3 length: 15 residues. The CDR3 coding sequence is TGTGCCAGCAGTTACTCGATCTCCCTTAACTATGGCTACACCTTC. This codes for CASSYSISLNYGYTF.

V gene TRBV27 combines with J gene TRBJ2-7; 13 bases are a match to TRBD2. This CDR3 is 12 amino acids long. V was pared by 8 bases and J by 6 bases, with 1 base of the junction left unmatched. The germline CDR1 and CDR2 sequences are MNHEY and SMNVEV (reference sequence). The CDR3 bases are TGTGCCAGCGGACTAGCGGGAGCCGAGCAGTACTTC. Its protein is CASGLAGAEQYF.

The chain couples TRBV7-2 to TRBJ2-7; possibly TRBD1 for D (7 bases). The CDR3 loop spans 14 amino acids. CDR1 is SGHTA, CDR2 FQGNSA, per germline. V lost 3 bases, J lost 5 bases, and 14 bases lay in between. As DNA, the CDR3 is TGTGCCAGCAGCTTTGTTTCCAGGGGGGACGAGCAGTACTTC. It translates to CASSFVSRGDEQYF.

Of note for this clone: The sample carries other DNA sequences with the same CDR3. V gene TRBV4-3 combines with J gene TRBJ2-7, with a tentative D call TRBD1 (6 bases). Trimming cost V 4 bases and J 1 base, with 11 bases left between them. The germline V gene has CDR1 LGHNA and CDR2 YSLEER. The CDR3 runs 14 residues. The CDR3 here is CASSLGTGSYEQYF. DNA of the CDR3: TGCGCCAGCAGCCTGGGAACAGGGTCCTACGAGCAGTACTTC.

This rearrangement joins TRBV29-1 to TRBJ2-2; D not resolved. V was clipped by 4 bases and J by 5 bases, with 8 bases between them. The V gene's germline CDR1 is SQVTM and CDR2 ANQGSEA. CDR3 size: 12 residues. CDR3 in DNA: TGCAGCGTTGTTGGTCGAACCGGGGAGCTGTTTTTT. Translated, it gives CSVVGRTGELFF.

The DNA of the CDR3 is TGTGCCAGCAGCGTAGGGACAGGCTCTGGGGCCAACGTCCTGACTTTC. It codes for CASSVGTGSGANVLTF. The chain couples TRBV9 to TRBJ2-6, with TRBD1 matching over 7 bases. After removal of 0 bases from V and 0 bases from J, the junction contained 0 bases not matched to a gene. The CDR3 is made up of 16 amino acids. Per germline, CDR1 SGDLS and CDR2 YYNGEE.

V gene TRBV7-9 combines with J gene TRBJ2-7; D gene ambiguous. Germline assignment: CDR1 SEHNR and CDR2 FQNEAQ (reference sequence). This CDR3 has 16 residues. V lost 4 bases and J lost 6, with 22 bases in between. The CDR3 loop is CASSWLSFGSMGEQYF. The CDR3 nucleotides read TGTGCCAGCAGCTGGCTCTCGTTTGGAAGCATGGGCGAGCAGTACTTC. The whole variable domain, remainder taken from reference TRBV7-9 and TRBJ2-7, is DTGVSQNPRHKITKRGQNVTFRCDPISEHNRLYWYRQTLGQGPEFLTYFQNEAQLEKSRLLSDRFSAERPKGSFSTLEIQRTEQGDSAMYLCASSWLSFGSMGEQYFGPGTRLTVT.

The chain employs TRBV5-1 and TRBJ2-7, with no clear D. The V gene lost 1 base and the J gene lost 0 bases, with 11 bases spanning the gap. Germline loops: CDR1 SGHRS, CDR2 YFSETQ. This CDR3 comprises 15 residues. The CDR3 spells CASSLSPSLSYEQYF. The CDR3 nucleotides are TGCGCCAGCAGCTTGTCCCCTTCCCTCTCCTACGAGCAGTACTTC.

The CDR3 is CASSFGIASGSYEQYF. In DNA, the CDR3 is TGTGCCAGCAGTTTTGGTATCGCTAGCGGATCCTACGAGCAGTACTTC. V and J are TRBV27 and TRBJ2-7, with TRBD2 matching 7 bases. The J segment lost 1 base and the V segment lost 3 bases, leaving 9 bases of the junction unmatched. The CDR3 contains 16 residues. Germline CDR1 and CDR2: MNHEY and SMNVEV (reference sequence).